This T cell receptor beta chain stems from a study of blood T cell repertoires in COVID-19. Study overall: From T cells, B-cell-depleted T cells, or PBMCs came the material, which was cDNA or gDNA.

Sequencing was performed with immunoSEQ multiplex PCR; in TCRdb, only in-frame clones are kept and a portion is missing. The data hold about 330,000 clones, with roughly 86% observed a single time. This clone occurred a few times. There are 15 residues in the CDR3. Trimming cost V 2 bases and J 4 bases; bases outside gene matches: 6. Germline V gene lookup returns CDR1 MDHEN and CDR2 SYDVKM. The chain couples TRBV28 to TRBJ1-2; 8 bases align to TRBD1. This TCR was sampled from a woman aged 50 to 65 with acute or convalescent COVID-19. Material: peripheral blood. The CDR3 sequence: CASSLPGQGLYGYTF. CDR3 nucleotide sequence: TGTGCCAGCAGTTTACCCGGACAGGGACTCTATGGCTACACCTTC.